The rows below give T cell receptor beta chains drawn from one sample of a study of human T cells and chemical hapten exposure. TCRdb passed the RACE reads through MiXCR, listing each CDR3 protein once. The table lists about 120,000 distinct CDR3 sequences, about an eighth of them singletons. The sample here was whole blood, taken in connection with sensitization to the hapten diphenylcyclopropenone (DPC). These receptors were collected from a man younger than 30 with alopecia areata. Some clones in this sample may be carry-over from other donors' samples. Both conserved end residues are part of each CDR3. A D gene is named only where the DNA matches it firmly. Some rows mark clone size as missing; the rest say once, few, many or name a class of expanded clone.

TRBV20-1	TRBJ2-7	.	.	TGCAGTGCTAAGGGGGAGGCCCACGAGCAGTACTTC	CSAKGEAHEQYF
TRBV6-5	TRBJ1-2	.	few	TGTGCCAGCAGTTACATGCCGGGGGGCGACTATGGCTACACCTTC	CASSYMPGGDYGYTF
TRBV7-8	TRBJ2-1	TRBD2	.	TGTGCCAGCAGCCAAGGGACTAGCAGTGAGCAGTTCTTC	CASSQGTSSEQFF
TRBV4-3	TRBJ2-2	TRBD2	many	TGCGCCAGCAGCCAAGGGGAGGGGCAGGTTGGGGAGCTGTTTTTT	CASSQGEGQVGELFF
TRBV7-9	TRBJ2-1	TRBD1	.	TGTGCCAGCAGCAACCGACAGGGGGCGCGGTCCTACAATGAGCAGTTCTTC	CASSNRQGARSYNEQFF
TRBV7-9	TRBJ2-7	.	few	TGTGCCAGCAGCTTAGTGGGGGCAGGGTCCTACGAGCAGTACTTC	CASSLVGAGSYEQYF
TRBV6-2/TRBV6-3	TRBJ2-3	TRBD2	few	TGTGCCAGCAGTTACGGGACTAGCGGGGGAGGAGATACGCAGTATTTT	CASSYGTSGGGDTQYF
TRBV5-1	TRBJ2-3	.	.	TGCGCCAGCAGGTATCGGGCACCCACAGATACGCAGTATTTT	CASRYRAPTDTQYF
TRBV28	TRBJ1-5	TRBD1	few	TGTGCCAGCAGCGAGTTGGACAGGGAAAGGCAGCCCCAGCATTTT	CASSELDRERQPQHF
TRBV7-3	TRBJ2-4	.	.	TGTGCCAGCTCCAAGTATCTAGCCAAAAACATTCAGTACTTC	CASSKYLAKNIQYF
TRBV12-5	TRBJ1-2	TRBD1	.	TGTGCTAGTGCCTCGACAGGGATTGGCTACACCTTC	CASASTGIGYTF
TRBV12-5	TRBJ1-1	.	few	TGTGCTAGTGGCCACGGGACAAAAAACACTGAAGCTTTCTTT	CASGHGTKNTEAFF
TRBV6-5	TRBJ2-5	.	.	TGTGCCAGCAGGAGGTCTTCAGGGGAGAAGACCCAGTACTTC	CASRRSSGEKTQYF
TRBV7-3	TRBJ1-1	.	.	TGTGCCAGCAGCTCCTGGGGAGGCACTGAAGCTTTCTTT	CASSSWGGTEAFF
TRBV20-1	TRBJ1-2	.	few	TGCAGTGCTAGCCCTGACAGGAATTATGGCTACACCTTC	CSASPDRNYGYTF
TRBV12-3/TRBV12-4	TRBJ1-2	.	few	TGTGCCAGCAGTTTAGCGAGGCGACAGACTATCTTC	CASSLARRQTIF
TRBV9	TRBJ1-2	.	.	TGTGCCAGCAGCGCCGGTCCCTATGGCTACACCTTC	CASSAGPYGYTF
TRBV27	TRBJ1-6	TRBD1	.	TGTGCCAGCAGTTTAGGACAGGGGGGCTCCTATAATTCACCCCTCCACTTT	CASSLGQGGSYNSPLHF
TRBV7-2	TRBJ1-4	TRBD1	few	TGTGCCAGCAGCTTGGGGAACAGGGGGATTCATGAAAAACTGTTTTTT	CASSLGNRGIHEKLFF
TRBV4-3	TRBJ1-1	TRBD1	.	TGCGCCAGCAGCCACGACAGGGGCACTGAAGCTTTCTTT	CASSHDRGTEAFF
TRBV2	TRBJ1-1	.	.	TGTGCCAGCAGTGAAGCCAGGAACACTGAAGCTTTCTTT	CASSEARNTEAFF
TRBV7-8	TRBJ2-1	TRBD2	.	TGTGCCAGCAGCACCGGTACACCCCAGCGGGGGCTCCCCAATGAGCAGTTCTTC	CASSTGTPQRGLPNEQFF
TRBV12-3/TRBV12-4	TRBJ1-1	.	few	TGTGCCAGCATAAACGTGGGGAACACTGAAGCTTTCTTT	CASINVGNTEAFF